The T cell receptor beta chain under discussion was sequenced for a study of CD8+CD57+ T cells in acquired aplastic anemia. Selection for sequencing was limited to patients who had shown CD8+CD57+ cell expansion by flow cytometry. The cohort consisted entirely of patients having severe acquired aplastic anemia. Investigators profiled TCR beta VDJ and CDR3 from genomic DNA template. MiXCR, applied by TCRdb to the reads, yields one record per CDR3 protein. The data hold 150,000 or so distinct CDR3 sequences, with about 48% observed a single time. The CDR3 consists of 14 residues. The ends were cut back, 4 bases at V and 3 bases at J, with 14 bases in the middle. CDR1 and CDR2 (germline): SGHDT, YYEEEE.

This TCR was sampled from a human donor with aplastic anemia. This chain joins TRBV5-6 and TRBJ2-7, with D possibly matching TRBD2 (6 bases). The material sequenced was sorted CD4+, CD8+, or CD8+CD57+ T cells (not recorded which) from PBMCs. CDR3 bases: TGTGCCAGCAGCCCGGCGGGGTCCCTCTACGAGCAGTACTTC. Translating it yields CASSPAGSLYEQYF.